Presented here are 19 T cell receptor beta chains from one specimen sequenced in a study of post-analysis software for immune sequencing data. Overall study findings and caveats: In patients, TRBV5-6, TRBV5-1 and TRBV20-1 belonged to five TRBV segments found more frequently than in controls.

Unique molecular identifiers featured in each of the TCR beta cDNA libraries. Each CDR3 protein gets one entry after TCRdb re-called the PCR reads with MiXCR. The sample has roughly 800,000 distinct CDR3 sequences, approximately 53% seen once. Their cognate antigens are unknown. Sequencing was carried out using blood. The receptors were sampled from a girl between 5 and 17 years old with multiple sclerosis.

A note on this clonotype: The junction does not match germline at one end; this may be a read error. The genes are TRBV20-1 and TRBJ2-7; perhaps D is TRBD1 or TRBD2 (5 bases each). The CDR3 has 15 residues. From germline, CDR1 is DFQATT and CDR2 SNEGSKA (reference sequence). The CDR3 protein is CSAGDPGRKAYEQYF. The CDR3 DNA is TGCAGTGCTGGAGATCCGGGACGGAAGGCCTACGAGCAGTACTTC.

This sequence joins TRBV29-1 and TRBJ2-1; possibly TRBD2 for D (5 bases). The J call may be faulty, since TRBJ2-7 better matches the DNA end. Germline V gene sequence: CDR1 SQVTM, CDR2 ANQGSEA. The CDR3 is 16 residues long. The CDR3 region is CSVEDGIATSYNEQYF. CDR3 coding DNA: TGCAGCGTTGAAGATGGGATAGCGACCTCCTACAATGAGCAGTACTTC.

This chain uses TRBV7-3 with TRBJ2-7; no clear D gene. Germline CDR1 SGHTA, CDR2 FQGTGA. Deletions cut 5 bases from V and 3 bases from J, with 11 bases between. This CDR3 has 13 amino acids. CDR3 sequence (DNA): TGTGCCAGCAGCCATGAGGACGACTACGAGCAGTACTTC. As protein: CASSHEDDYEQYF.

This chain uses TRBV4-1 with TRBJ1-4; 9 bases map to TRBD1. CDR3 length equals 16 residues. Trimming at V came to 3 bases and at J to 4 bases, leaving 6 bases not matched to a gene. Germline lookup yields CDR1 MGHRA and CDR2 YSYEKL. CDR3 in DNA: TGCGCCAGCAGCCATCTGCCGGGACAGGGTAATGAAAAACTGTTTTTT. Residues: CASSHLPGQGNEKLFF.

This sequence joins TRBV20-1 and TRBJ2-1; D ambiguous. The CDR3 has 15 residues. The ends were cut back, 3 bases at V and 0 bases at J, with 12 bases in the middle. Germline CDR1 and CDR2: DFQATT and SNEGSKA (reference sequence). DNA for the CDR3: TGCAGTGCTAGGGGCGGCTTCAGCTCCTACAATGAGCAGTTCTTC. Amino acids: CSARGGFSSYNEQFF.

This clonotype occurred a few times. The gene calls are TRBV29-1 and TRBJ2-6, with TRBD2 matching 9 bases. The CDR3 consists of 13 residues. CDR1 and CDR2 from the germline V gene are SQVTM and ANQGSEA. CDR3 in amino acids: CCGRAFGANVLTF. In nucleotides, the CDR3 is TGCTGCGGGAGGGCCTTTGGGGCCAACGTCCTGACTTTC.

The chain recombines TRBV5-1 with TRBJ2-5; perhaps TRBD1 as D (6 bases). The DNA end is a closer match to TRBJ2-7, so the J assignment may be wrong. The CDR3 extends over 16 amino acids. Germline assignment: CDR1 SGHRS and CDR2 YFSETQ. CDR3 bases: TGCGCCAGCAGCTCACGGACGGCAGGGGTTAGACTCGAGCAGTACTTC. This codes for CASSSRTAGVRLEQYF.

The rearrangement joins TRBV7-3 to TRBJ2-7; 8 bases align to TRBD2. Near its end, the DNA agrees better with TRBJ2-5, so the J call may be wrong. The CDR3 sequence is 15 residues long. The V gene's germline CDR1 is SGHTA and CDR2 FQGTGA. CDR3 bases: TGTGCCAGCTCGATTAGGAGCGGGAGTTTGGAGACCCAGTACTTC. This encodes CASSIRSGSLETQYF.

This clonotype has just one count. The rearrangement uses TRBV6-5 and TRBJ2-5; D is possibly TRBD2 (6 bases). Germline CDR1 is MNHEY and CDR2 is SVGAGI. The CDR3 covers 15 residues. Trimming took off 6 bases at V and 1 base at J, with 15 bases between the two ends. CDR3 in DNA: TGTGCCAGCAGACGAGGAGGGGTGAGCCAAGAGACCCAGTACTTC. Translation: CASRRGGVSQETQYF.

This clonotype was observed a handful of times. Here the CDR3 DNA reads TGTGCCACCAGCAGAGATCCTACAAGGAGCTCCTACGAGCAGTACTTC. Its protein is CATSRDPTRSSYEQYF. J is TRBJ2-7 and V is TRBV15; no clear D gene. Germline lookup yields CDR1 LNHNV and CDR2 YYDKDF (reference sequence). Trimming took off 0 bases at V and 0 bases at J, with 12 bases between the two ends. The CDR3 runs 16 residues.

The J gene is TRBJ1-4, the V gene TRBV5-1; 9 bases are shared with TRBD1. The V gene's germline CDR1 is SGHRS and CDR2 YFSETQ. The CDR3 is 15 amino acids. Losses at the gene ends were 5 bases for V and 2 bases for J; bases not matched to a gene: 4. CDR3 region: CASRTDRGTNEKLFF. CDR3 bases: TGCGCCAGCAGGACAGACAGGGGGACTAATGAAAAACTGTTTTTT.

This clonotype has just a few counts. The chain combines TRBV4-1 with TRBJ1-2; no definite D call. The V end lost 1 base, the J end lost 4 bases, and 10 bases lay between the germline ends. Germline CDR1 reads MGHRA; CDR2 reads YSYEKL. The CDR3 runs to 14 residues. The CDR3: CASSQVQLLYGYTF. The CDR3 nucleotides read TGCGCCAGCAGCCAAGTTCAGCTCCTCTATGGCTACACCTTC.

The chain combines TRBV6-5 with TRBJ2-3, with 8 bases matching TRBD2. This CDR3 has 17 residues. The V gene's germline CDR1 is MNHEY and CDR2 SVGAGI. Trimming at V came to 0 bases and at J to 6 bases, leaving 11 bases not matched to a gene. CDR3 in DNA: TGTGCCAGCAGTTACTCGAGCAGCGGGGGTTTGTGGGATACGCAGTATTTT. Translated, it gives CASSYSSSGGLWDTQYF.

This clonotype has only a few counts. The V call is TRBV5-1, the J call TRBJ2-5; 8 positions agree with TRBD1. Per the germline V gene, CDR1 is SGHRS and CDR2 is YFSETQ. J lost 0 bases, V lost 0 bases, and 4 bases had no gene match. The CDR3 spans 16 residues. The CDR3 spells CASSLALTGDQETQYF. CDR3 coding DNA: TGCGCCAGCAGCTTGGCTTTGACAGGGGACCAAGAGACCCAGTACTTC.

About this clonotype: A read error may be the cause here, since a much bigger clone is one base away. The chain links TRBV7-2 to TRBJ2-3; 11 positions agree with TRBD2. The CDR3 totals 15 residues. Germline V gene sequence: CDR1 SGHTA, CDR2 FQGNSA. V gave up 3 bases and J gave up 4 bases; unmatched junction bases: 3. The CDR3 spells CASSLTSGNADTQYF. In nucleotides, the CDR3 is TGTGCCAGCAGCTTGACTAGCGGGAACGCAGATACGCAGTATTTT.

The V call is TRBV4-1, the J call TRBJ2-1; 7 bases are a match to TRBD1. Germline V CDR1 and CDR2: MGHRA, YSYEKL. V was clipped by 3 bases and J by 4 bases; unmatched bases: 12. This CDR3 comprises 17 residues. The CDR3 coding sequence is TGCGCCAGCAGCCATCAAGATAAGGGGGCGGCTTACAATGAGCAGTTCTTC. This encodes CASSHQDKGAAYNEQFF.

This sequence joins TRBV14 and TRBJ2-1, with 7 bases identical to TRBD2. The CDR3 consists of 15 residues. Losses at the gene ends were 4 bases for V and 5 bases for J; bases not matched to a gene: 8. CDR1 SGHDN and CDR2 FVKESK come from the germline V gene. As DNA, the CDR3 is TGTGCCAGCAGCCGCATCCGGGACTACCACAATGAGCAGTTCTTC. The encoded protein is CASSRIRDYHNEQFF.

This clonotype appeared once. J is TRBJ2-7 and V is TRBV15; 12 nucleotides align to TRBD2. There are 16 residues in the CDR3. V dropped 1 base and J dropped 6; count of bases not matched to a gene: 7. Germline V gene data show CDR1 as LNHNV and CDR2 as YYDKDF (reference sequence). The CDR3 loop reads CATSRAGTSGLSEQYF. The CDR3 nucleotides read TGTGCCACCAGCAGAGCTGGGACTAGCGGGCTTTCCGAGCAGTACTTC. Full variable domain (remainder filled in from reference TRBV15 and TRBJ2-7): DAMVIQNPRYQVTQFGKPVTLSCSQTLNHNVMYWYQQKSSQAPKLLFHYYDKDFNNEADTPDNFQSRRPNTSFCFLDIRSPGLGDTAMYLCATSRAGTSGLSEQYFGPGTRLTVT.

The J gene is TRBJ2-6, the V gene TRBV28, with 7 bases that match TRBD1. This CDR3 is built from 18 residues. Trimming cost V 6 bases and J 0 bases; bases outside gene matches: 11. Germline V gene data show CDR1 as MDHEN and CDR2 as SYDVKM. CDR3 sequence (DNA): TGTGCCAGCAGGCCCCGACAGGGCTTCCTCTCTGGGGCCAACGTCCTGACTTTC. It translates to CASRPRQGFLSGANVLTF.